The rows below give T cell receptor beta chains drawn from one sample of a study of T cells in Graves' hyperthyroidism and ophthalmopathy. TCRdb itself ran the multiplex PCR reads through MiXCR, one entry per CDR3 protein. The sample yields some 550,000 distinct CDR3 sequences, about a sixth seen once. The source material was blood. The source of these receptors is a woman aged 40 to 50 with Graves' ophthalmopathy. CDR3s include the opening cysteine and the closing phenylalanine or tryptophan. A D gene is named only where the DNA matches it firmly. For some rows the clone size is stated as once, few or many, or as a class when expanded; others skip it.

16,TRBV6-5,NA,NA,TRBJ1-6,TGTGCCAGCAGTTACCAACGAGCGGCAGGGAATTCACCCCTCCACTTT,CASSYQRAAGNSPLHF
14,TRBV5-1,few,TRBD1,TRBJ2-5,TGCGCCAGCAGCTTGAACGACAGGGGGGAGACCCAGTACTTC,CASSLNDRGETQYF
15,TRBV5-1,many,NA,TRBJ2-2,TGCGCCAGCAGCTTCGGAACGGGAGTTACCGGGGAGCTGTTTTTT,CASSFGTGVTGELFF
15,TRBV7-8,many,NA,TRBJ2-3,TGTGCCAGCAGCTTAGGCACACACGACACAGATACGCAGTATTTT,CASSLGTHDTDTQYF
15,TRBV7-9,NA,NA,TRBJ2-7,TGTGCCAGCAGCTTAGGCGGTAGCCCGGGCTACGAGCAGTACTTC,CASSLGGSPGYEQYF
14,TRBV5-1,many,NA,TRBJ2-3,TGCGCCAGCAGGGGGGGTGTCGAAACAGATACGCAGTATTTT,CASRGGVETDTQYF
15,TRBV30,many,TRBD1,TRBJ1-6,TGTGCCTGGAGTCTCAGGGGGGGAATTAATTCACCCCTCCACTTT,CAWSLRGGINSPLHF
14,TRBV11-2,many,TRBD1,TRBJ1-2,TGTGCCAGCAGCCGTACGGACAGGATCTATGGCTACACCTTC,CASSRTDRIYGYTF
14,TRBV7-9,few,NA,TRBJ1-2,TGTGCCAGCAGCTCATGGACAGCTAACTATGGCTACACCTTC,CASSSWTANYGYTF
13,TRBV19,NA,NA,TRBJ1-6,TGTGCCAGTAGTGAGGCTACAGGTTCACCCCTCCACTTT,CASSEATGSPLHF
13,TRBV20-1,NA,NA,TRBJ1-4,TGCAGTGCTATTACCCAACCTTACGAAAAACTGTTTTTT,CSAITQPYEKLFF
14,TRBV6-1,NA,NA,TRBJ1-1,TGTGCCAGCAGTGAACTTCGGGCGAACACTGAAGCTTTCTTT,CASSELRANTEAFF
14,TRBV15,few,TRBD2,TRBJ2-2,TGTGCCACGCGGGGGGGGCTGAACACCGGGGAGCTGTTTTTT,CATRGGLNTGELFF
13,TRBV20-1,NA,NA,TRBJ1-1,TGCAGTGCCCGAGGCAGGGTGGACACTGAAGCTTTCTTT,CSARGRVDTEAFF
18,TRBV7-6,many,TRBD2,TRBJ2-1,TGTGCCAGCAGCTTAGGTACTAGCGGGGAGGTCCATTACAATGAGCAGTTCTTC,CASSLGTSGEVHYNEQFF
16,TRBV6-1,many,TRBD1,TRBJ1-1,TGTGCCAGCAGAAGGACAGGGGTCATGTCGGGGACTGAAGCTTTCTTT,CASRRTGVMSGTEAFF
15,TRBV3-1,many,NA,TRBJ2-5,TGTGCCAGCAGCCAGACAGGCCAGCAGGGAGAGACCCAGTACTTC,CASSQTGQQGETQYF
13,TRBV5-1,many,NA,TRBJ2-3,TGCGCCAGCAGCCGGCAGCGCACAGATACGCAGTATTTT,CASSRQRTDTQYF
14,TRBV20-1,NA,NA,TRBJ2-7,TGCAGTGCTAGACTCCAACCGGGACCCCGGGAGCAGTACTTC,CSARLQPGPREQYF
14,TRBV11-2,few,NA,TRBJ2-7,TGTGCCAGCAGCTTAGAATCCTCGGGGTTCGAGCAGTACTTC,CASSLESSGFEQYF
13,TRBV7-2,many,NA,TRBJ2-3,TGTGCCAGCAGCTTAGTCTCTGGAGATACGCAGTATTTT,CASSLVSGDTQYF
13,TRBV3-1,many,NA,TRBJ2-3,TGTGCCAGCAGCCGAGAAGGGACAGATACGCAGTATTTT,CASSREGTDTQYF
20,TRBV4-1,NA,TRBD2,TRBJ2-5,TGCGCCAGCAGCCAAGATTTGTCTAGCGGGAGGGTCGGGGGGCAAGAGACCCAGTACTTC,CASSQDLSSGRVGGQETQYF
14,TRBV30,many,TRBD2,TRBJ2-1,TGTGCCTGGGGGACTAGCCCCTTGGCTAATGAGCAGTTCTTC,CAWGTSPLANEQFF
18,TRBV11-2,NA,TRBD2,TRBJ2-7,TGCGCCAGCAGCCAAGAATCCTCCCCTCTAGCGGGACTCTACGAGCAGTACTTC,CASSQESSPLAGLYEQYF
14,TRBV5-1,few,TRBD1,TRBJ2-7,TGCGCCAGCAGTCCGGACAGGGCTCCCTACGAGCAGTACTTC,CASSPDRAPYEQYF
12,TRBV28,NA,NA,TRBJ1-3,TGTGCCAGTCTAGAACATGGAAACACCATATATTTT,CASLEHGNTIYF
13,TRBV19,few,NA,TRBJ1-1,TGTGCCACCCTTGGACCCTTGAACACTGAAGCTTTCTTT,CATLGPLNTEAFF
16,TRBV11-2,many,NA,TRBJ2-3,TGTGCCAGCAGCTTGGGCCGAGGACAGCAGGTAGATACGCAGTATTTT,CASSLGRGQQVDTQYF
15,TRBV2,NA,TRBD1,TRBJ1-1,TGTGCCAGCAGTACCACCGGGACAGGGAACACTGAAGCTTTCTTT,CASSTTGTGNTEAFF
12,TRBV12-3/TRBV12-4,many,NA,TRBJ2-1,TGTGCCAGCAGTTTATGGGTGAATGAGCAGTTCTTC,CASSLWVNEQFF
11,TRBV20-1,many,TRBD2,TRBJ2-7,TGCAGTGGGGTAGCGGGGGCCGAGCAGTACTTC,CSGVAGAEQYF
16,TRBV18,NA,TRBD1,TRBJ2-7,TGTGCCAGCTCACCCGTAACAGGGGTTAATTCCTACGAGCAGTACTTC,CASSPVTGVNSYEQYF
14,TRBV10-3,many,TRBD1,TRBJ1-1,TGTGCCATAGCAGAGACAGGGTGGGACACTGAAGCTTTCTTT,CAIAETGWDTEAFF
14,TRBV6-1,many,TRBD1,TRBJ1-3,TGTGCCAGCAGTGAAAGGGGGCGCGGAAACACCATATATTTT,CASSERGRGNTIYF
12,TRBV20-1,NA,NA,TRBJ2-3,TGCAGTGCTAAGACGGGGCAAGATACGCAGTATTTT,CSAKTGQDTQYF
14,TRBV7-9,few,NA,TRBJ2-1,TGTGCCAGCAGCTTCGCAGGGGAGAACAATGAGCAGTTCTTC,CASSFAGENNEQFF
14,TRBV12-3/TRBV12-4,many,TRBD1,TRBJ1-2,TGTGCCAGCAGTTTTGTGGGACAGGGCTATGGCTACACCTTC,CASSFVGQGYGYTF
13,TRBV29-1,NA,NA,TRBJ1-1,TGCAGCGTTGGCGCCTCCTCCAACACTGAAGCTTTCTTT,CSVGASSNTEAFF
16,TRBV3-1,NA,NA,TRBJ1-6,TGTGCCAGCAGCCAAGGTAGTCAGCCCTATAATTCACCCCTCCACTTT,CASSQGSQPYNSPLHF
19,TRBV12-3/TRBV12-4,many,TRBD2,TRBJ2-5,TGTGCCAGCAGTTTAGCGGCTTTGGCGGGAGCTTTTGGGGGAGAGACCCAGTACTTC,CASSLAALAGAFGGETQYF
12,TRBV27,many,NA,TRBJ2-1,TGTGCCAGCTGGAGGGGGAACAATGAGCAGTTCTTC,CASWRGNNEQFF
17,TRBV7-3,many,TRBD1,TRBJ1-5,TGTGCCAGCAGCTTTGGGACAGGGGAGGGCACCAATCAGCCCCAGCATTTT,CASSFGTGEGTNQPQHF
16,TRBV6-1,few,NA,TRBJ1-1,TGTGCCAGCAGACCCTCGCTTGGGGAAGTTGGCCCTGAAGCTTTCTTT,CASRPSLGEVGPEAFF
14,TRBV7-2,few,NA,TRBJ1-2,TGTGCCAGCAGCTTAAACGGAAATAACTATGGCTACACCTTC,CASSLNGNNYGYTF
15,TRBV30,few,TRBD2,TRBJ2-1,TGTGCCTGGAGCCGGGAGACTAGCGGGAGTCATGAGCAGTTCTTC,CAWSRETSGSHEQFF
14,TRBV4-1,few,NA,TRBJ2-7,TGCGCCAGCAGCCAAGCAGCGGTAGAAGCCGAGCAGTACTTC,CASSQAAVEAEQYF
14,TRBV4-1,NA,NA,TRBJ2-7,TGCGCCAGCAGCCAAGATGTAGCGGCGTACGAGCAGTACTTC,CASSQDVAAYEQYF